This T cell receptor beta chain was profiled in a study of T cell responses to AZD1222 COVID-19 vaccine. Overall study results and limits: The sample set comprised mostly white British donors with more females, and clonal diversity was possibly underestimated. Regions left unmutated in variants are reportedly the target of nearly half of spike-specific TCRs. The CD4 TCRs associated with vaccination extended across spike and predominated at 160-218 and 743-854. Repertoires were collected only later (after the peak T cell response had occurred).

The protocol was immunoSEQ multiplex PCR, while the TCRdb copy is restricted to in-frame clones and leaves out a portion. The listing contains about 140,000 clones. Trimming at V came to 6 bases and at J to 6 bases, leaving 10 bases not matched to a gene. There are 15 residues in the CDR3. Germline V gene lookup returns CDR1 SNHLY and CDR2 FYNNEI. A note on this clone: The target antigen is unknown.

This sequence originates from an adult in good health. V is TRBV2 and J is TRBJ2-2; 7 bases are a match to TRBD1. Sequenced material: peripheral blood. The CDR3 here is CASRYQGESAGELFF. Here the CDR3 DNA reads TGTGCCAGCAGGTACCAGGGGGAGTCAGCCGGGGAGCTGTTTTTT.